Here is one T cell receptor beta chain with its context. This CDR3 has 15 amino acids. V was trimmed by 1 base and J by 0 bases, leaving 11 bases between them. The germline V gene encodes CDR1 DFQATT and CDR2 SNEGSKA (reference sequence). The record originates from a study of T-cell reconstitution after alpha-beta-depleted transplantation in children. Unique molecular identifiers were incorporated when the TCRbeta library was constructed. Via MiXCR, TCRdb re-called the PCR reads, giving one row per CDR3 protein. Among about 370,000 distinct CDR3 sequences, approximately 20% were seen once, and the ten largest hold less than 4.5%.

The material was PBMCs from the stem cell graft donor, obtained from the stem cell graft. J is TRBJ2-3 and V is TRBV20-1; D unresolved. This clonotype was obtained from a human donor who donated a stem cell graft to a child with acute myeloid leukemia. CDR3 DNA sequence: TGCAGTGCTAGAGTTTCTACCCCTAGCACAGATACGCAGTATTTT. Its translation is CSARVSTPSTDTQYF.